These T cell receptor beta chains were read from a single sample in a study of shared T cell receptors in the human thymus. Only in-frame clones appear in the TCRdb table, and some are missing; sequencing was by immunoSEQ multiplex PCR. This sample yields some 720,000 clones, of which 85% to 90% are seen a single time; around 0.0099% belongs to the top ten. These sequences were also reported in another study, on human thymus T cells.

Input material: thymocytes. Receptor source: a boy in the first two years of life with a congenital heart defect. Each CDR3 is given with its conserved first and last residue. D genes are given only for firm matches.

TRBJ2-7	TRBV6-5	TRBD2	15	CASTFSGTRGYEQYF
TRBJ1-2	TRBV28	.	15	CASSLVQGGSDGYTF
TRBJ2-5	TRBV7-2	TRBD1	14	CASSHRGRGETQYF
TRBJ2-3	TRBV28	.	17	CASSLRPNPGGTDTQYF
TRBJ1-5	TRBV5-6	TRBD1	16	CASSRGTGGFNQPQHF
TRBJ2-5	TRBV13	.	13	CASSPSARETQYF
TRBJ1-4	TRBV19	.	14	CASKLRGTNEKLFF
TRBJ2-7	TRBV27	.	11	CASTTGREQYF
TRBJ2-1	TRBV4-1	TRBD2	16	CASSRVGGSVNNEQFF
TRBJ2-3	TRBV27	.	12	CASSSHTDTQYF
TRBJ2-2	TRBV9	TRBD2	20	CASSVGTSGAWGMGTGELFF
TRBJ2-7	TRBV10-3	TRBD2	16	CAISEGRTSGNFEQYF
TRBJ2-5	TRBV7-2	TRBD2	18	CASSLTGTSGRALETQYF
TRBJ2-1	TRBV28	.	16	CASSPKRGKAHNEQFF
TRBJ2-1	TRBV19	TRBD2	14	CASKEGGRGNEQFF
TRBJ2-1	TRBV4-1	TRBD2	18	CASSQGRLAGGRVNEQFF
TRBJ2-3	TRBV7-6	TRBD1	15	CASSPVDRSTDTQYF
TRBJ1-5	TRBV19	TRBD1	15	CASSITNRGIQPQHF
TRBJ2-1	TRBV28	.	14	CASSLGSSYNEQFF
TRBJ2-3	TRBV4-1	TRBD2	17	CASSQDRREGLTDTQYF
TRBJ2-1	TRBV19	TRBD2	14	CASTIRREGNEQFF
TRBJ2-2	TRBV27	TRBD1	17	CASSPDRVEKRTGELFF
TRBJ2-7	TRBV4-2	TRBD2	18	CASSQDWVADSGRERQYF
TRBJ2-7	TRBV5-6	TRBD1	15	CASSLSRDRAHEQYF